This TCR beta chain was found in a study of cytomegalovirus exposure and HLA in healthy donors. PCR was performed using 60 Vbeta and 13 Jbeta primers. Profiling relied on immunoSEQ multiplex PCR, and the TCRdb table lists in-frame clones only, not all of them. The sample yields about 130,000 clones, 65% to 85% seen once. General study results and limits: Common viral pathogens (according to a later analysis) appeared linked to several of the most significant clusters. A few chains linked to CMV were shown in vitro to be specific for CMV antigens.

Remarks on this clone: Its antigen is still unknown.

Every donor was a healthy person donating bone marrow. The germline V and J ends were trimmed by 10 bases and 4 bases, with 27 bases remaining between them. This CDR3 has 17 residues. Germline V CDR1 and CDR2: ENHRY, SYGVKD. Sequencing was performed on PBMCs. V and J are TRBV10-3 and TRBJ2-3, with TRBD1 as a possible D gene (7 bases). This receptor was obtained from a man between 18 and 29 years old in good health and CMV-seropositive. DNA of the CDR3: TGTGCCACCAAAACCCGACTTGGAGGGGGCGGGGCAGATACGCAGTATTTT. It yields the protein CATKTRLGGGGADTQYF.